The 11 T cell receptor beta chains below all came from one sample that was sequenced in a study of blood T cell repertoires in COVID-19. Here immunoSEQ multiplex PCR was the method, and the copy in TCRdb shows in-frame clones only, minus some. The sample lists fewer than 250,000 clones, 65% to 90% occurring once. Material for sequencing was peripheral blood. All receptors come from a woman aged 70-85 years with acute or convalescent COVID-19.

This clone turned up a few times. The V call is TRBV10-2, the J call TRBJ1-5; unclear D gene. V dropped 3 bases and J dropped 7 bases, with 7 bases sitting between them. This CDR3 region has 12 residues. Germline V gene data show CDR1 as WSHSY and CDR2 as SAAADI. The CDR3 DNA reads TGCGCCAGCAGTGATGGAGGACAGCCCCAGCATTTT. Its translation: CASSDGGQPQHF.

The V gene is TRBV5-1, the J gene TRBJ1-1; D not certain. The CDR3 runs 14 residues. The V gene lost 6 bases and the J gene lost 1 base, with 13 bases spanning the gap. Germline values: CDR1 SGHRS, CDR2 YFSETQ. The DNA for the CDR3 is TGCGCCAGCAAAGTGGAGGGCCAGAACACTGAAGCTTTCTTT. It is translated as CASKVEGQNTEAFF.

V usage is TRBV11-2 and J usage is TRBJ2-1; possibly TRBD1 for D (5 bases). V lost 4 bases and J 2 bases, leaving 12 bases between the germline ends. Germline lookup yields CDR1 SGHAT and CDR2 FQNNGV. The CDR3 totals 15 residues. The CDR3 loop is CASSSLKGPYNEQFF. The CDR3 DNA reads as TGTGCCAGCAGCTCCCTTAAGGGGCCCTACAATGAGCAGTTCTTC.

This chain links TRBV29-1 with TRBJ2-1; tentative D call: TRBD1 (5 bases). V lost 7 bases, J lost 3 bases, and 10 bases lay in between. The germline V gene encodes CDR1 SQVTM and CDR2 ANQGSEA. The CDR3 is made up of 12 amino acids. In DNA form, the CDR3 reads TGCAGCGCATACGACAGCTACAATGAGCAGTTCTTC. Translation: CSAYDSYNEQFF.

This chain links TRBV27 with TRBJ2-1, with TRBD2 matching over 10 bases. Germline loops: CDR1 MNHEY, CDR2 SMNVEV (reference sequence). Trimming took 6 bases from V and 5 from J; bases not matched to a gene: 7. This CDR3 has 15 amino acids. The CDR3 protein is CASRKSGGVHNEQFF. CDR3 in DNA: TGTGCCAGCAGAAAGAGCGGGGGGGTTCACAATGAGCAGTTCTTC.

This clone was recorded only once. The genes are TRBV19 and TRBJ1-5, with D perhaps matching TRBD1 (5 bases). Germline CDR1 and CDR2: LNHDA and SQIVND (reference sequence). The CDR3 extends over 14 amino acids. Trimming left V 4 bases short and J 1 base short, with 8 bases between. CDR3 bases: TGTGCCAGTAGTACCCGACAGAGCAATCAGCCCCAGCATTTT. Protein sequence: CASSTRQSNQPQHF.

CDR3 bases: TGTGCCAGCAGCTTCAGACAGGGTGACTATGGCTACACCTTC. This encodes CASSFRQGDYGYTF. The gene calls are TRBV5-4 and TRBJ1-2, with TRBD1 matching over 7 bases. This CDR3 spans 14 amino acids. The germline gives CDR1 SGHNT, CDR2 YYREEE (reference sequence). Trimming removed 2 bases from V and 3 bases from J; junction bases left unmatched: 4.

Only a few counts were recorded for this clone. CDR3 sequence reads: CASSLSGRSYGYTF. DNA of the CDR3: TGTGCCAGCAGCTTGTCGGGTCGGAGCTATGGCTACACCTTC. The genes are TRBV5-8 and TRBJ1-2; D is uncertain. The ends were cut back, 1 base at V and 4 bases at J, with 11 bases in the middle. The CDR3 runs to 14 residues. Germline loops: CDR1 SGHTS, CDR2 YDEGEE.

The V gene is TRBV3-1 (or the pseudogene TRBV3-2), the J gene TRBJ2-7; TRBD1 might be the D (5 bases). The CDR3 runs 14 residues. V gave up 1 base and J gave up 6 bases, with 13 bases separating them. CDR1 LGHDT and CDR2 YNNKEL come from the germline V gene (reference sequence). The CDR3 bases are TGTGCCAGCAGCCAAGCTGGCAGGGCCGGCGAGCAGTACTTC. Its protein product is CASSQAGRAGEQYF.

This sequence joins TRBV7-9 and TRBJ1-2; 11 positions agree with TRBD1. V trimming: 4 bases; J trimming: 3 bases; junction bases outside the gene matches: 4. Germline CDR1 SEHNR, CDR2 FQNEAQ (reference sequence). The CDR3 spans 15 residues. The CDR3 protein is CASSSGTGGYYGYTF. CDR3 DNA: TGTGCCAGCAGCTCCGGGACAGGGGGTTACTATGGCTACACCTTC.

The V gene is TRBV4-3, the J gene TRBJ1-2; tentatively, D is TRBD1 (5 bases). The germline V gene has CDR1 LGHNA and CDR2 YSLEER. V shed 4 bases and J shed 0 bases, with 12 bases lying between them. The CDR3 is 15 residues long. The CDR3, as DNA: TGCGCCAGCAGCCCCCCGGGGGGATCTAACTATGGCTACACCTTC. Its protein product is CASSPPGGSNYGYTF.